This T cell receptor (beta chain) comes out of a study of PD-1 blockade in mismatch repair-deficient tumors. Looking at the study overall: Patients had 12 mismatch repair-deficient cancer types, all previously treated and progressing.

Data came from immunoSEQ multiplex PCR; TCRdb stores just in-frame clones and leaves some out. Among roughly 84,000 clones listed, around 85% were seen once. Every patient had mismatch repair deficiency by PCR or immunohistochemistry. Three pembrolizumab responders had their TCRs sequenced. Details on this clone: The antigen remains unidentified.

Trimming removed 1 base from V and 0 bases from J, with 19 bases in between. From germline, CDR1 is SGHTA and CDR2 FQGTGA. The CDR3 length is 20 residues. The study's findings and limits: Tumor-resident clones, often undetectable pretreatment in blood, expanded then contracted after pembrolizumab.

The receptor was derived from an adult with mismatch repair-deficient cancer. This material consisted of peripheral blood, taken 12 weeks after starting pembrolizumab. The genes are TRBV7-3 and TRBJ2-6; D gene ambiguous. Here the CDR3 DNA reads TGTGCCAGCAGCTTAAGAGGTTCAGCGCTAGGTCTCTCTGGGGCCAACGTCCTGACTTTC. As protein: CASSLRGSALGLSGANVLTF.